Listed below are T cell receptor beta chains from one sample, sequenced in a study of cytomegalovirus exposure and HLA in healthy donors. Here immunoSEQ multiplex PCR was the method, and the copy in TCRdb shows in-frame clones only, minus some. The table has 120,000 or so clones, more than 70% seen once. Material for sequencing was PBMCs. The receptors derive from a man younger than 35 in good health and CMV-seronegative. CDR3s include the opening cysteine and the closing phenylalanine or tryptophan. The D gene is left open where the match is weak. Not all rows give a size; the values are once, few, many and, for expanded clones, a class.

J: TRBJ1-1; size: NA; D: NA; V: TRBV7-2; CDR3: CASSLDRNTEAFF; DNA: TGTGCCAGCAGCCTTGACAGGAACACTGAAGCTTTCTTT
J: TRBJ2-7; size: NA; D: TRBD1; V: TRBV28; CDR3: CASRSRDRSSYEQYF; DNA: TGTGCCAGCAGATCACGGGACAGGAGCTCCTACGAGCAGTACTTC
J: TRBJ2-1; size: NA; D: TRBD2; V: TRBV5-1; CDR3: CASSLSLAGVSYNEQFF; DNA: TGCGCCAGCAGCTTGAGTCTAGCGGGAGTAAGCTACAATGAGCAGTTCTTC
J: TRBJ2-3; size: NA; D: NA; V: TRBV9; CDR3: CASSVASSGKSTDTQYF; DNA: TGTGCCAGCAGCGTAGCTAGTAGCGGTAAAAGCACAGATACGCAGTATTTT
J: TRBJ2-7; size: NA; D: TRBD1; V: TRBV27; CDR3: CASTTGGSEQYF; DNA: TGTGCCAGTACGACAGGGGGTAGCGAGCAGTACTTC
J: TRBJ1-1; size: NA; D: NA; V: TRBV5-5; CDR3: CASSLVRESAFF; DNA: TGTGCCAGCAGCTTGGTCCGGGAGTCAGCTTTCTTT
J: TRBJ2-2; size: NA; D: TRBD2; V: TRBV29-1; CDR3: CSAGEGVSSGELFF; DNA: TGCAGCGCTGGGGAGGGTGTTAGTTCCGGGGAGCTGTTTTTT
J: TRBJ1-3; size: NA; D: NA; V: TRBV11-2; CDR3: CASSIDRFREGGNTIYF; DNA: TGTGCCAGCAGCATTGACAGGTTCCGAGAAGGGGGAAACACCATATATTTT
J: TRBJ2-7; size: few; D: TRBD2; V: TRBV27; CDR3: CASSFAGGPYEQYF; DNA: TGTGCCAGCAGTTTTGCGGGGGGGCCCTACGAGCAGTACTTC
J: TRBJ2-7; size: NA; D: NA; V: TRBV6-1; CDR3: CASRDSVSYEQYF; DNA: TGTGCCAGCAGGGACAGTGTCTCCTACGAGCAGTACTTC
J: TRBJ2-6; size: NA; D: NA; V: TRBV7-9; CDR3: CASSLAGGANVLTF; DNA: TGTGCCAGCAGCCTGGCTGGCGGGGCCAACGTCCTGACTTTC
J: TRBJ2-7; size: NA; D: NA; V: TRBV11-2; CDR3: CASSLGPTGLLSSYEQYF; DNA: TGTGCCAGCAGCTTAGGCCCCACCGGGTTACTTAGCTCCTACGAGCAGTACTTC
J: TRBJ1-4; size: NA; D: TRBD1; V: TRBV12-5; CDR3: CASGWGTDRGPSNEKLFF; DNA: TGTGCTAGTGGTTGGGGCACGGACAGGGGGCCATCGAATGAAAAACTGTTTTTT
J: TRBJ2-7; size: NA; D: TRBD1; V: TRBV29-1; CDR3: CSVEVRTGAFYEQYF; DNA: TGCAGCGTTGAAGTTCGAACAGGGGCTTTCTACGAGCAGTACTTC
J: TRBJ1-4; size: NA; D: NA; V: TRBV7-9; CDR3: CASSLAPYSNEKLFF; DNA: TGTGCCAGCAGCTTAGCGCCTTACTCTAATGAAAAACTGTTTTTT
J: TRBJ2-4; size: NA; D: NA; V: TRBV5-6; CDR3: CASSQANIQYF; DNA: TGTGCCAGCAGCCAGGCGAACATTCAGTACTTC
J: TRBJ1-4; size: NA; D: NA; V: TRBV28; CDR3: CASTSSGTGSEKLFF; DNA: TGTGCCAGCACGAGCTCGGGGACTGGAAGCGAAAAACTGTTTTTT
J: TRBJ1-4; size: NA; D: TRBD1; V: TRBV6-5; CDR3: CASRRQGASNEKLFF; DNA: TGTGCCAGCAGGCGACAGGGGGCGTCTAATGAAAAACTGTTTTTT
J: TRBJ1-1; size: NA; D: NA; V: TRBV28; CDR3: CASSRVVEAYEAFF; DNA: TGTGCCAGCAGCCGAGTCGTGGAGGCCTACGAAGCTTTCTTT
J: TRBJ2-4; size: NA; D: TRBD2; V: TRBV28; CDR3: CASSSRTSGRAKNIQYF; DNA: TGTGCCAGCAGTTCGCGGACTAGCGGGAGGGCCAAAAACATTCAGTACTTC
J: TRBJ2-5; size: NA; D: TRBD1; V: TRBV27; CDR3: CASRRQGWVETQYF; DNA: TGTGCCAGCAGGAGACAGGGTTGGGTAGAGACCCAGTACTTC
J: TRBJ2-5; size: NA; D: NA; V: TRBV11-2; CDR3: CASSDPGRSETQYF; DNA: TGTGCCAGCAGCGATCCTGGCCGATCGGAGACCCAGTACTTC
J: TRBJ2-1; size: NA; D: TRBD2; V: TRBV28; CDR3: CASSFQSGSIYEQFF; DNA: TGTGCCAGCAGTTTTCAAAGCGGGAGTATTTATGAGCAGTTCTTC
J: TRBJ1-2; size: NA; D: TRBD1; V: TRBV30; CDR3: CAWRLNPGQGLKGYTF; DNA: TGTGCCTGGAGACTGAATCCGGGACAGGGTTTAAAGGGCTACACCTTC
J: TRBJ1-5; size: NA; D: TRBD1; V: TRBV6-1; CDR3: CASSEVDRGHQPQHF; DNA: TGTGCCAGCAGTGAGGTTGACAGGGGGCATCAGCCCCAGCATTTT
J: TRBJ2-5; size: once; D: NA; V: TRBV5-4; CDR3: CASSFLQETQYF; DNA: TGTGCCAGCAGCTTTTTACAAGAGACCCAGTACTTC
J: TRBJ1-1; size: NA; D: NA; V: TRBV30; CDR3: CAWSVQLNTEAFF; DNA: TGTGCCTGGAGTGTACAACTGAACACTGAAGCTTTCTTT
J: TRBJ1-4; size: NA; D: NA; V: TRBV5-4; CDR3: CASSLDGGTFATNEKLFF; DNA: TGTGCCAGCAGCTTGGACGGCGGAACATTTGCAACTAATGAAAAACTGTTTTTT
J: TRBJ2-3; size: many; D: NA; V: TRBV19; CDR3: CASSITGRGSTDTQYF; DNA: TGTGCCAGTAGTATAACCGGACGGGGGAGCACAGATACGCAGTATTTT
J: TRBJ1-1; size: NA; D: NA; V: TRBV7-2; CDR3: CASSLDTENTEAFF; DNA: TGTGCCAGCAGCTTGGACACAGAGAACACTGAAGCTTTCTTT
J: TRBJ1-1; size: NA; D: NA; V: TRBV4-1; CDR3: CASSQDGAQVNTEAFF; DNA: TGCGCCAGCAGCCAAGATGGGGCACAGGTCAACACTGAAGCTTTCTTT
J: TRBJ2-2; size: NA; D: NA; V: TRBV7-2; CDR3: CASSLGAGTINTGELFF; DNA: TGTGCCAGCAGCTTAGGGGCAGGGACAATAAACACCGGGGAGCTGTTTTTT
J: TRBJ1-6; size: NA; D: NA; V: TRBV7-2; CDR3: CASSTSRGLESPLHF; DNA: TGTGCCAGCAGCACGAGCAGGGGCTTGGAGTCACCCCTCCACTTT
J: TRBJ2-2; size: NA; D: NA; V: TRBV2; CDR3: CASRGAEMRPNTGELFF; DNA: TGTGCCAGCAGGGGGGCAGAAATGAGACCGAACACCGGGGAGCTGTTTTTT
J: TRBJ1-2; size: once; D: TRBD1; V: TRBV27; CDR3: CASRRTGQGRSGYTF; DNA: TGTGCCAGCAGACGGACGGGACAGGGCCGTTCTGGCTACACCTTC
J: TRBJ1-1; size: NA; D: NA; V: TRBV7-2; CDR3: CASCAGARTEAFF; DNA: TGTGCCAGTTGTGCAGGGGCACGGACTGAAGCTTTCTTT
J: TRBJ2-1; size: NA; D: TRBD2; V: TRBV6-4; CDR3: CASSSTGTSGYNEQFF; DNA: TGTGCCAGCAGTTCTACCGGGACTAGCGGTTACAATGAGCAGTTCTTC
J: TRBJ2-1; size: NA; D: NA; V: TRBV11-3; CDR3: CASSGYASGSYNEQFF; DNA: TGTGCCAGCAGCGGATACGCCTCGGGCTCCTACAATGAGCAGTTCTTC
J: TRBJ2-7; size: NA; D: NA; V: TRBV11-2; CDR3: CASSTTPSYEQYF; DNA: TGTGCCAGCAGCACAACACCCTCCTACGAGCAGTACTTC
J: TRBJ2-7; size: NA; D: NA; V: TRBV21-1; CDR3: CASSKDQATYEQYF; DNA: TGTGCCAGCAGCAAAGACCAGGCCACCTACGAGCAGTACTTC
J: TRBJ2-7; size: NA; D: TRBD1; V: TRBV6-6; CDR3: CASSDERGREQYF; DNA: TGTGCCAGCAGTGACGAGAGGGGGCGGGAGCAGTACTTC
J: TRBJ2-1; size: NA; D: TRBD2; V: TRBV28; CDR3: CASSPTSGRAGNEQFF; DNA: TGTGCCAGCAGCCCAACTAGCGGGAGGGCCGGTAATGAGCAGTTCTTC
J: TRBJ1-5; size: NA; D: TRBD1; V: TRBV2; CDR3: CASSDEGQRNQPQHF; DNA: TGTGCCAGCAGTGATGAGGGACAGAGGAATCAGCCCCAGCATTTT
J: TRBJ1-1; size: few; D: NA; V: TRBV6-1; CDR3: CASSNRRDTEAFF; DNA: TGTGCCAGCAGTAACCGCAGGGACACTGAAGCTTTCTTT
J: TRBJ1-2; size: NA; D: NA; V: TRBV5-4; CDR3: CASTLAGRDYGYTF; DNA: TGTGCCAGCACCCTCGCAGGGAGGGACTATGGCTACACCTTC
J: TRBJ2-7; size: few; D: NA; V: TRBV4-3; CDR3: CASSPSAGARGEQYF; DNA: TGCGCCAGCAGCCCAAGCGCGGGGGCCCGGGGGGAGCAGTACTTC
J: TRBJ1-1; size: NA; D: TRBD1; V: TRBV27; CDR3: CASSFQGDGTEAFF; DNA: TGTGCCAGCAGTTTTCAGGGGGATGGCACTGAAGCTTTCTTT
J: TRBJ1-5; size: NA; D: TRBD1; V: TRBV28; CDR3: CASSFGTGKRDFNQPQHF; DNA: TGTGCCAGCAGTTTCGGGACAGGGAAGAGAGATTTCAATCAGCCCCAGCATTTT
J: TRBJ1-2; size: NA; D: NA; V: TRBV19; CDR3: CASSIWGDVGGYTF; DNA: TGTGCCAGTAGTATATGGGGGGACGTGGGAGGCTACACCTTC
J: TRBJ1-5; size: NA; D: TRBD1; V: TRBV18; CDR3: CASSPGQGNQPQHF; DNA: TGTGCCAGCTCACCGGGACAGGGTAATCAGCCCCAGCATTTT
J: TRBJ2-3; size: once; D: NA; V: TRBV7-2; CDR3: CASSLQVAERVDTQYF; DNA: TGTGCCAGCAGCTTACAAGTAGCGGAGAGGGTAGATACGCAGTATTTT
J: TRBJ1-2; size: NA; D: NA; V: TRBV19; CDR3: CASSSFSAMTGYTF; DNA: TGTGCCAGTAGTTCGTTCAGCGCTATGACCGGCTACACCTTC
J: TRBJ2-3; size: NA; D: TRBD2; V: TRBV4-1; CDR3: CASSQDGLAGVSDTQYF; DNA: TGCGCCAGCAGCCAAGACGGGCTAGCGGGAGTTTCAGATACGCAGTATTTT
J: TRBJ2-7; size: NA; D: NA; V: TRBV7-2; CDR3: CASSLAATGSYEQYF; DNA: TGTGCCAGCAGCTTAGCTGCCACGGGCTCCTACGAGCAGTACTTC
J: TRBJ1-2; size: NA; D: NA; V: TRBV7-9; CDR3: CASSSEQGLGYTF; DNA: TGTGCCAGCAGCTCGGAGCAGGGGCTTGGCTACACCTTC